This TCR beta chain came from a study of blood T cells in healthy people across ages. This clonotype came up a few times. A second 7 to 11 cycle PCR used barcoded and J-beta primers. TCRdb independently ran MiXCR on the 5' RACE reads; one entry per CDR3 protein. The top ten hold approximately 23% of the sample, which has around 600,000 distinct CDR3 sequences, more than 45% seen once. The trim removed 4 bases at V and 7 bases at J, leaving 9 bases unmatched. This CDR3 comprises 15 residues. CDR1 SEHNR and CDR2 FQNEAQ come from the germline V gene (reference sequence). This receptor was obtained from an older man in good health. The chain links TRBV7-9 to TRBJ2-1, with TRBD2 matching 8 bases. Specimen: blood. The CDR3 bases are TGTGCCAGCAGCTCCCCGGGGGGGCCTTTTAATGAGCAGTTCTTC. As protein: CASSSPGGPFNEQFF.